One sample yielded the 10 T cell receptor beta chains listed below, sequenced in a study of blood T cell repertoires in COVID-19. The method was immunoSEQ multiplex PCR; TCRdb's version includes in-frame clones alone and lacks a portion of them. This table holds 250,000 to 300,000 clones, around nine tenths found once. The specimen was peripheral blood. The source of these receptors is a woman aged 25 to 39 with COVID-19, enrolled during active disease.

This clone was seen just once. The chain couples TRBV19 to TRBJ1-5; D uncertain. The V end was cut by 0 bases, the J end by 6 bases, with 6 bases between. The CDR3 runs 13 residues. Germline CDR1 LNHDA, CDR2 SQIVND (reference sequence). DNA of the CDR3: TGTGCCAGTAGTATAGAGGGGAGTCAGCCCCAGCATTTT. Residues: CASSIEGSQPQHF.

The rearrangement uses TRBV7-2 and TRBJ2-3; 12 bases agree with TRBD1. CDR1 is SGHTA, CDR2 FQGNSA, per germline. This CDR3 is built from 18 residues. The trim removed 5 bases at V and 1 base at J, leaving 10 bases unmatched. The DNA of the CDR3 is TGTGCCAGCAGCCCCCGGGACAGGGGGCGCCGGGGCACAGATACGCAGTATTTT. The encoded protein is CASSPRDRGRRGTDTQYF.

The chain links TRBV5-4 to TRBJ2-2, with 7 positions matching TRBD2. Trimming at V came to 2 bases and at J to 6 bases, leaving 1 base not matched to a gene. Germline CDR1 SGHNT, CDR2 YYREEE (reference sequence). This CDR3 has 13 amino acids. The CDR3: CASSFRGAGELFF. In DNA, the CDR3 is TGTGCCAGCAGCTTTCGGGGGGCCGGGGAGCTGTTTTTT. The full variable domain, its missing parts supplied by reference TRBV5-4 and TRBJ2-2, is ETGVTQSPTHLIKTRGQQVTLRCSSQSGHNTVSWYQQALGQGPQFIFQYYREEENGRGNFPPRFSGLQFPNYSSELNVNALELDDSALYLCASSFRGAGELFFGEGSRLTVL.

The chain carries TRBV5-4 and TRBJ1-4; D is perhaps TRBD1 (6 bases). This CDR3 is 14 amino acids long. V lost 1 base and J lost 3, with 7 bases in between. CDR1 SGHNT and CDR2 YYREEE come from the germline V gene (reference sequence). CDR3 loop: CASSLRGSNEKLFF. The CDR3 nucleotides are TGTGCCAGCAGCTTGAGGGGGTCTAATGAAAAACTGTTTTTT. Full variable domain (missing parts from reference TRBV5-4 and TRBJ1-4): ETGVTQSPTHLIKTRGQQVTLRCSSQSGHNTVSWYQQALGQGPQFIFQYYREEENGRGNFPPRFSGLQFPNYSSELNVNALELDDSALYLCASSLRGSNEKLFFGSGTQLSVL.

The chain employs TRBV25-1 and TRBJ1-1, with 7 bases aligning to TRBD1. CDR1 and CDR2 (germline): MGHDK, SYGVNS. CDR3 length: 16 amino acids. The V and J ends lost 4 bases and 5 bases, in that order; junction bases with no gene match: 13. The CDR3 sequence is CASSGVGTASGTEAFF. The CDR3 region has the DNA TGTGCCAGCAGTGGCGTTGGGACAGCCAGCGGGACTGAAGCTTTCTTT.

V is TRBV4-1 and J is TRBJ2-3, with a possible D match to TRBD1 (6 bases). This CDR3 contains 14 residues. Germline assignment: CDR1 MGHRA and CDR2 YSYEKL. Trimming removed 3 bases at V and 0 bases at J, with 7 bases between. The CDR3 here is CASSQQGSTDTQYF. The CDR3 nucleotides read TGCGCCAGCAGCCAGCAGGGGAGCACAGATACGCAGTATTTT.

DNA for the CDR3: TGCGCCAGCAGCCCAACCGCTAGCGGGAACACCGGGGAGCTGTTTTTT. This codes for CASSPTASGNTGELFF. The gene calls are TRBV5-1 and TRBJ2-2; 7 bases align to TRBD2. The germline V gene encodes CDR1 SGHRS and CDR2 YFSETQ. The CDR3 has 16 amino acids. The V segment lost 4 bases and the J segment 1 base; nucleotides outside the gene matches: 7. Based on the CDR3 plus reference TRBV5-1 and TRBJ2-2, the full variable domain is KAGVTQTPRYLIKTRGQQVTLSCSPISGHRSVSWYQQTPGQGLQFLFEYFSETQRNKGNFPGRFSGRQFSNSRSEMNVSTLELGDSALYLCASSPTASGNTGELFFGEGSRLTVL.

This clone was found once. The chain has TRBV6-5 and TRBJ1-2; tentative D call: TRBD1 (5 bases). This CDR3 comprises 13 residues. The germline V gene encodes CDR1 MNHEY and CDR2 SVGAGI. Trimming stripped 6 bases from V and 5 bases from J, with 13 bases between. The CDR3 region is CASSLRTSYGYTF. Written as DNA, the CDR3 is TGTGCCAGCAGCCTCCGGACATCATATGGCTACACCTTC.

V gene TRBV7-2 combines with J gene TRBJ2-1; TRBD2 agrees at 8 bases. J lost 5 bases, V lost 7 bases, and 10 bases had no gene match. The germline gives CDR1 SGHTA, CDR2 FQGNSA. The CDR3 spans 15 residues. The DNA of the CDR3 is TGTGCCAGCACCCGCGGAGCGGGAGAAAACAATGAGCAGTTCTTC. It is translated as CASTRGAGENNEQFF.

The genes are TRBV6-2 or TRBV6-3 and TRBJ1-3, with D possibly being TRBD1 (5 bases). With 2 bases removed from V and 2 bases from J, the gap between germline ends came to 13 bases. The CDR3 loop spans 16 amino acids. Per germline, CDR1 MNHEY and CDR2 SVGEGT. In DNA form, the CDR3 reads TGTGCCAGCAGTTACCTTGGCAGGGCAACTGGAAACACCATATATTTT. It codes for CASSYLGRATGNTIYF.